The source of this T cell receptor beta chain is a study of STAT5B mutations in CD4+ large granular lymphocyte leukemia. Study outcomes and limitations: 8/27 top patient clones versus 2/35 control clones were TRBV06-family.

On this clone: What it binds is not known. At one of its ends the junction is not consistent with the germline gene, which may arise from a read error.

The CDR3 totals 15 residues. In germline, CDR1 is LNHDA, CDR2 SQIVND (reference sequence). Authors' processing steps: The detection floor for productive clonotype frequency was 2.59 x 10-5. The method was immunoSEQ multiplex PCR; TCRdb's version includes in-frame clones alone and lacks a portion of them. Clonal size and the V and J genes are those of that table, whereas D and trimming came from the DNA. Counted here are roughly 24,000 clones, approximately 79% occurring once; the ten biggest clones make up about 0.6%. Sample: CD4+ T cells from blood buffy coats. The sequence was collected from a human donor in good health. The chain recombines TRBV19 with TRBJ1-5; 7 bases are a match to TRBD1. CDR3 nucleotide sequence: TGTGCCAGTAGTGCCCAAACGACAGGGCCTCAGTCCCAGCATTTT. Translating it yields CASSAQTTGPQSQHF.